This T cell receptor beta chain was sequenced during a study of CD8+ T cells in alopecia areata. The sorting of PBMCs gave CD4+ and CD8+ T cells. Following extraction, RNA underwent reverse transcription to cDNA, which served as the sequencing template. The data were produced by immunoSEQ multiplex PCR, yet TCRdb's version contains in-frame clones alone and is incomplete. The table lists about 97,000 clones, about 40% of them singletons. V shed 0 bases, J shed 6 bases, and the junction held 2 bases outside the gene matches. Germline V gene sequence: CDR1 SGHAT, CDR2 FQNNGV. The CDR3 contains 14 residues.

V usage is TRBV11-2 and J usage is TRBJ1-2, with TRBD1 identical over 9 bases. What was sequenced was CD4+ T cells sorted from blood. This clonotype was obtained from a human donor with alopecia areata. The chain's CDR3 is CASSLERTGDGYTF. CDR3 coding DNA: TGTGCCAGCAGCTTAGAGCGGACAGGGGATGGCTACACCTTC.